The clone carrying this T cell receptor (beta chain) came up many times. The V segment lost 3 bases and the J segment 11 bases; nucleotides outside the gene matches: 9. Germline V gene lookup returns CDR1 DFQATT and CDR2 SNEGSKA (reference sequence). The CDR3 has 13 amino acids. This sample is drawn from a study of regulatory T cells in long-lasting Graves disease. The time point here: newly diagnosed GD, antithyroid drugs for less than 3 months. Making the TCR library involved RNA that had been extracted from PBMCs. Sequencing libraries for TCR beta were prepared with iRepertoire HTBI primers and Arm-PCR of CDR3 regions. As processed by the authors: In the combined samples, approximately 64 TRBV and some 15 TRBJ segments were identified. In TCRdb, the multiplex PCR reads were re-called with MiXCR into one record per CDR3 protein. These V and J calls rely on TCRdb rather than the paper's analysis. The table lists about 200,000 distinct CDR3 sequences, around 20% of them singletons, with less than 25% in the top ten.

The chain combines TRBV20-1 with TRBJ1-5; 8 bases line up with TRBD1. The clonotype originates from a female donor with Graves disease. The starting material was peripheral blood mononuclear cells (PBMCs), obtained at new diagnosis, from a patient treated with antithyroid drugs. Here the CDR3 reads CSASRQGTVSQHF. The CDR3 nucleotides read TGCAGTGCTAGTAGACAGGGGACGGTGTCCCAGCATTTT.